The 14 T cell receptor beta chains in this list originate from one sample, sequenced in a study of low-dose radiotherapy and immunotherapy resistance in tumors. First-strand cDNA relied on TRAV- and TRBV-specific primers spanning alpha and beta chains. The TCRs were subjected to amplification over about 19 PCR cycles employing a constant-region primer in conjunction with a V-primer adapter. TCRdb used MiXCR to reprocess the reads, holding one entry per CDR3 protein. The table records 65,000 to 95,000 distinct CDR3 sequences, approximately 19% of them present only once. Stated time point: before trial treatment. The input for sequencing was PBMCs, taken before treatment. The receptors come from a male donor with prostate cancer.

This clonotype was seen repeatedly, ten times or more. The chain uses TRBV6-2 or TRBV6-3 and TRBJ2-1; D unresolved. The V end was cut by 8 bases, the J end by 4 bases, with 6 bases between. This CDR3 comprises 11 residues. Per the germline V gene, CDR1 is MNHEY and CDR2 is SVGEGT. The CDR3 sequence is CASGYYNEQFF. CDR3 coding DNA: TGTGCCAGCGGGTATTACAATGAGCAGTTCTTC.

This clonotype was counted at least ten times. The V gene is TRBV7-3, the J gene TRBJ2-2, with TRBD2 as a possible D gene (5 bases). CDR1 and CDR2 from the germline V gene are SGHTA and FQGTGA. Trimming cost V 1 base and J 5 bases, with 11 bases left between them. This CDR3 spans 15 amino acids. CDR3 bases: TGTGCCAGCAGCTTAATTGGCGGGCGTACCGGGGAGCTGTTTTTT. Translation: CASSLIGGRTGELFF.

Comment on this clonotype: Its ends do not fully match the called genes, so a read error is possible. The chain employs TRBV28 and TRBJ2-2; 11 bases agree with TRBD2. CDR3 length: 17 residues. CDR1 and CDR2 (germline): MDHEN, SYDVKM. Here the CDR3 reads CASSFSGRGFGTGELFF. The DNA for the CDR3 is TGTGCCAGCAGTTTTAGCGGGAGGGGTTTCGGCACCGGGGAGTTGTTTTTT.

This clonotype was counted at least ten times. The chain links TRBV18 to TRBJ2-2; D not certain. Trimming cost V 3 bases and J 0 bases, with 11 bases left between them. Germline lookup yields CDR1 KGHSH and CDR2 LQKENI. This CDR3 is built from 16 residues. The DNA of the CDR3 is TGTGCCAGCTCACCGCGAAAAAACTCGAACACCGGGGAGCTGTTTTTT. It codes for CASSPRKNSNTGELFF. The full variable domain, completed using reference TRBV18 and TRBJ2-2, is NAGVMQNPRHLVRRRGQEARLRCSPMKGHSHVYWYRQLPEEGLKFMVYLQKENIIDESGMPKERFSAEFPKEGPSILRIQQVVRGDSAAYFCASSPRKNSNTGELFFGEGSRLTVL.

This clonotype has just a few counts. The chain links TRBV20-1 to TRBJ2-1, with 9 bases identical to TRBD2. Germline loops: CDR1 DFQATT, CDR2 SNEGSKA (reference sequence). The length of the CDR3 is 13 residues. J lost 7 bases, V lost 6 bases, and 7 bases had no gene match. The CDR3 DNA sequence: TGCAGTGCCCCCGGACTAGCGATTAATGAGCAGTTCTTC. Its translation: CSAPGLAINEQFF.

Comments on this clonotype: A read error is likely here: a far larger clone is one base away. The chain carries TRBV5-3 and TRBJ2-5, with 8 positions matching TRBD1. TRBV5-3 is noted as an ORF with a role that remains uncertain. The CDR3 is 15 residues long. The CDR3 coding sequence is TGTGCCAGCAGCTCCGACAGGGGTCAGCAAGAGACCCAGTACTTC. Translated, it gives CASSSDRGQQETQYF.

This clonotype appeared many times. The J gene is TRBJ2-1, the V gene TRBV2, with 9 positions matching TRBD2. The ends lost 2 bases at V and 6 bases at J; junction bases unmatched: 5. The CDR3 extends over 15 amino acids. Germline-derived CDR1 and CDR2 are SNHLY and FYNNEI. The CDR3 DNA is TGTGCCAGCAGTGAAATTTTTAGCGGGAGCAATGAGCAGTTCTTC. Translated: CASSEIFSGSNEQFF. Complete variable domain (other parts from reference TRBV2 and TRBJ2-1): EPEVTQTPSHQVTQMGQEVILRCVPISNHLYFYWYRQILGQKVEFLVSFYNNEISEKSEIFDDQFSVERPDGSNFTLKIRSTKLEDSAMYFCASSEIFSGSNEQFFGPGTRLTVL.

This clonotype has only a few counts. V usage is TRBV20-1 and J usage is TRBJ2-3; 9 bases match TRBD2. The CDR3 runs 16 residues. The J segment lost 2 bases and the V segment lost 2 bases, leaving 8 bases of the junction unmatched. Germline assignment: CDR1 DFQATT and CDR2 SNEGSKA (reference sequence). CDR3: CSARLVAGANTDTQYF. The CDR3 DNA follows: TGCAGTGCTAGATTGGTAGCGGGAGCAAACACAGATACGCAGTATTTT.

This clonotype has a single count. A far larger clone is off by one base, so a read error is likely. This sequence joins TRBV9 and TRBJ2-5, with TRBD2 matching 7 bases. V lost 0 bases, J lost 11 bases, and 16 bases stayed unmatched. This CDR3 has 16 amino acids. Germline CDR1 SGDLS, CDR2 YYNGEE. For the CDR3, the DNA is TGTGCCAGCAGCGTAGTGCCGGGAGGACCCAACAATGAGCAGTACTTC. Protein product: CASSVVPGGPNNEQYF.

This clonotype was counted a few times. This sequence joins TRBV4-2 and TRBJ2-7; TRBD2 matches at 10 bases. This CDR3 is 16 amino acids long. V lost 3 bases and J lost 2; bases outside the gene matches: 7. Germline V gene sequence: CDR1 LGHNA, CDR2 YNFKEQ. CDR3 amino acids: CASSQELAGSTYEQYF. The CDR3 region has the DNA TGTGCCAGCAGCCAGGAACTAGCGGGGAGCACCTACGAGCAGTACTTC.

This clonotype occurred many times. The rearrangement uses TRBV5-1 and TRBJ2-3; possibly TRBD2 for D (6 bases). The CDR3 spans 16 residues. Trimming shortened V by 4 bases and J by 0 bases, and 15 bases separated the two germline ends. Germline CDR1 SGHRS, CDR2 YFSETQ. CDR3 sequence: CASSIGYRGSTDTQYF. The CDR3 DNA reads as TGCGCCAGCAGCATTGGTTACCGGGGGAGCACAGATACGCAGTATTTT. The full variable domain, with the rest looked up from reference TRBV5-1 and TRBJ2-3, is KAGVTQTPRYLIKTRGQQVTLSCSPISGHRSVSWYQQTPGQGLQFLFEYFSETQRNKGNFPGRFSGRQFSNSRSEMNVSTLELGDSALYLCASSIGYRGSTDTQYFGPGTRLTVL.

This clonotype was seen many times. The rearrangement joins TRBV4-2 to TRBJ1-5; 12 positions match TRBD1. The CDR3 is 15 amino acids. CDR1 and CDR2 (germline): LGHNA, YNFKEQ. V was pared by 8 bases and J by 5 bases, with 7 bases of the junction left unmatched. The CDR3 DNA reads as TGTGCCAGCGCCACCGGGACAGGGGGCGATCAGCCCCAGCATTTT. Amino acid sequence: CASATGTGGDQPQHF.

This clonotype appeared many times. The chain recombines TRBV14 with TRBJ2-7; unclear D gene. The CDR3 totals 14 residues. The ends were cut back, 4 bases at V and 2 bases at J, with 12 bases in the middle. The germline gives CDR1 SGHDN, CDR2 FVKESK. The CDR3 bases are TGTGCCAGCAGCCGCCCGCAGCACCCCTACGAGCAGTACTTC. Protein sequence: CASSRPQHPYEQYF. The entire variable domain, with the rest obtained from reference TRBV14 and TRBJ2-7, is as follows: EAGVTQFPSHSVIEKGQTVTLRCDPISGHDNLYWYRRVMGKEIKFLLHFVKESKQDESGMPNNRFLAERTGGTYSTLKVQPAELEDSGVYFCASSRPQHPYEQYFGPGTRLTVT.

At least ten counts were recorded for this clonotype. The chain couples TRBV29-1 to TRBJ1-2; D is unresolved. This CDR3 is built from 13 residues. Trimming stripped 7 bases from V and 4 bases from J, with 16 bases between. Germline V gives CDR1 SQVTM, CDR2 ANQGSEA. The DNA of the CDR3 is TGCAGCGCTGGATCTTCAGCTTCCTATGGCTACACCTTC. Its protein is CSAGSSASYGYTF.